These 23 T cell receptor beta chains originate from one sample sequenced in a study of human T cells and chemical hapten exposure. Time point defined: patch test 1, 2 weeks after DPC sensitization. Treatment noted: therapeutic diphenylcyclopropenone sensitization with weekly scalp DPC. In TCRdb, the RACE reads were re-called with MiXCR into one record per CDR3 protein. Counted here are about 380,000 distinct CDR3 sequences, approximately 5% occurring once; the ten biggest clones make up roughly 2.4%. Specimen: whole blood, collected in connection with sensitization to the hapten diphenylcyclopropenone (DPC). These receptors all stem from a woman aged 50 to 60 with alopecia areata. Some clones in this sample may be carry-over from other donors' samples.

This clonotype was seen ten or more times. This chain links TRBV6-6 with TRBJ2-7, with D possibly matching TRBD2 (5 bases). Germline V gene lookup returns CDR1 MNHNY and CDR2 SVGAGI (reference sequence). Trimming removed 7 bases at V and 7 bases at J, with 11 bases between. CDR3 size: 11 residues. DNA for the CDR3: TGTGCCAGCAACTACGGAGGAGAGCAGTACTTC. It is translated as CASNYGGEQYF.

This clonotype was counted at least ten times. The chain employs TRBV6-2 or TRBV6-3 and TRBJ2-3; D call uncertain. CDR1 and CDR2 (germline): MNHEY, SVGEGT. V was cut by 2 bases and J by 2 bases, with 5 bases left in between. The CDR3 runs 13 residues. The CDR3 bases are TGTGCCAGCAGTTACGGAGTCACAGATACGCAGTATTTT. Encoded protein: CASSYGVTDTQYF.

This clonotype was observed at least ten times. The CDR3 coding sequence is TGTGCCAGCAGCTCTCAGGGACGTCTTAATGAAAAACTGTTTTTT. Translation gives CASSSQGRLNEKLFF. The rearrangement links TRBV7-8 to TRBJ1-4, with a possible D match to TRBD1 (5 bases). The CDR3 is 15 amino acids. V dropped 4 bases and J dropped 4 bases, with 13 bases sitting between them. Germline V gives CDR1 SGHVS, CDR2 FQNEAQ.

This clonotype was found many times. The chain links TRBV10-1 to TRBJ2-1, with 7 bases lining up with TRBD1. From germline, CDR1 is WNHNN and CDR2 SYGVQD (reference sequence). J gave up 8 bases and V 3 bases, and 10 bases lay outside the gene matches. The CDR3 runs 15 residues. The CDR3 bases are TGCGCCAGCAGTGATAGGACAGGTTCTATAGATGAGCAGTTCTTC. It codes for CASSDRTGSIDEQFF.

This clonotype was counted many times. V usage is TRBV24-1 and J usage is TRBJ1-1; D is uncertain. The ends were cut back, 1 base at V and 8 bases at J, with 10 bases in the middle. CDR1 and CDR2 (germline): KGHDR, SFDVKD. There are 13 residues in the CDR3. The CDR3 here is CATSDFGRREAFF. In DNA form, the CDR3 reads TGTGCCACCAGTGATTTTGGTCGGCGAGAAGCTTTCTTT.

This CDR3 is CASSVAHLGGGTDTQYF. CDR3 DNA sequence: TGTGCCAGCAGCGTAGCCCACCTGGGCGGGGGTACAGATACGCAGTATTTT. V usage is TRBV9 and J usage is TRBJ2-3; 7 bases line up with TRBD2. CDR3 length: 17 residues. In germline, CDR1 is SGDLS, CDR2 YYNGEE. The V segment lost 0 bases and the J segment 3 bases; nucleotides outside the gene matches: 10.

This clonotype was counted a few times. The J gene is TRBJ2-2, the V gene TRBV12-1; the D call in the table, TRBD1, was not verified against the DNA. TRBV12-1 has pseudogene status. The CDR3 covers 21 residues. As DNA, the CDR3 is TGTGCCAGCAGAAACGAACGAGGGAATCAGGGAGAATTCGCGAACACCGGGGAGCTGTTTTTT. It encodes CASRNERGNQGEFANTGELFF.

This clonotype was seen only a few times. The chain combines TRBV4-1 with TRBJ1-4, with TRBD1 as a possible D gene (5 bases). Germline values: CDR1 MGHRA, CDR2 YSYEKL. Trimming shortened V by 3 bases and J by 7 bases, and 15 bases separated the two germline ends. The CDR3 runs to 15 residues. CDR3 residues: CASSQDQPGREKLFF. The CDR3 bases are TGCGCCAGCAGCCAGGACCAACCGGGACGTGAAAAACTGTTTTTT.

The chain carries TRBV6-5 and TRBJ1-4, with 9 bases that match TRBD1. J lost 8 bases, V lost 2 bases, and 12 bases had no gene match. Germline lookup yields CDR1 MNHEY and CDR2 SVGAGI. The CDR3 loop spans 17 amino acids. The chain's CDR3 is CASSYPLDRGVEEKLFF. DNA for the CDR3: TGTGCCAGCAGTTACCCCCTGGACAGGGGAGTAGAAGAAAAACTGTTTTTT.

This chain connects TRBV6-2 or TRBV6-3 to TRBJ2-2; TRBD2 might be the D (5 bases). The germline V gene has CDR1 MNHEY and CDR2 SVGEGT. V lost 7 bases and J lost 3, with 15 bases in between. The CDR3 is 15 residues long. CDR3 sequence: CASIPEETYTGELFF. CDR3 coding DNA: TGTGCCAGCATCCCGGAGGAGACTTACACCGGGGAGCTGTTTTTT.

There are a few counts of this clonotype. The chain couples TRBV2 to TRBJ1-5; D gene unclear. Germline assignment: CDR1 SNHLY and CDR2 FYNNEI. The length of the CDR3 is 14 residues. The germline V and J ends were trimmed by 4 bases and 3 bases, with 10 bases remaining between them. The CDR3 here is CASSGVAFNQPQHF. CDR3 nucleotides: TGTGCCAGCAGTGGGGTGGCCTTCAATCAGCCCCAGCATTTT.

The chain combines TRBV5-4 with TRBJ2-6; D gene uncertain. Germline CDR1 is SGHNT and CDR2 is YYREEE (reference sequence). V shed 2 bases and J shed 4 bases, with 10 bases lying between them. The CDR3 covers 15 residues. CDR3 sequence reads: CASSLLSWGANVLTF. For the CDR3, the DNA is TGTGCCAGCAGCTTATTGTCCTGGGGGGCCAACGTCCTGACTTTC.

The genes are TRBV6-2 or TRBV6-3 and TRBJ1-1, with D hard to call. Per the germline V gene, CDR1 is MNHEY and CDR2 is SVGEGT. This CDR3 comprises 12 residues. With 5 bases removed from V and 8 bases from J, the gap between germline ends came to 12 bases. CDR3 sequence (DNA): TGTGCCAGCAGTAACGACGTGGGGGAAGCTTTCTTT. This encodes CASSNDVGEAFF.

The table lists this clonotype with many counts. The gene calls are TRBV20-1 and TRBJ1-6; D gene uncertain. This CDR3 has 14 residues. Deletions cut 5 bases from V and 10 bases from J, with 18 bases between. Looked up from germline, CDR1 is DFQATT and CDR2 is SNEGSKA (reference sequence). The CDR3 loop reads CSASREGLESPLHF. The CDR3 bases are TGCAGTGCTTCGCGGGAGGGATTGGAGTCACCCCTCCACTTT.

To note about this clonotype: One end of the junction does not line up with germline, which may come from a read error. The J gene is TRBJ1-2, the V gene TRBV20-1; D ambiguous. The CDR3 has 13 residues. In germline, CDR1 is DFQATT, CDR2 SNEGSKA (reference sequence). This CDR3 reads CNARVVGNYGYTF. For the CDR3, the DNA is TGCAATGCTAGAGTCGTGGGGAACTATGGCTACACCTTC.

This clonotype was counted ten times or more. CDR3 DNA: TGTGCCAGCAGTTTAGAGGGCCACTACGAGCAGTACTTC. Translation: CASSLEGHYEQYF. This rearrangement joins TRBV28 to TRBJ2-7; D is possibly TRBD2 (5 bases). Per germline, CDR1 MDHEN and CDR2 SYDVKM. The CDR3 runs to 13 residues. Trimming stripped 2 bases from V and 3 bases from J, with 8 bases between.

This clonotype was seen more than once but under ten times. The chain employs TRBV21-1 and TRBJ2-1; TRBD1, the D gene given by the table, was not confirmed from the DNA. TRBV21-1 is listed as a pseudogene. The CDR3 contains 16 residues. The CDR3 bases are TGTGCCAGCAGCAAAAACGGGAAATCCTCCTACAATGAGCAGTTCTTC. It translates to CASSKNGKSSYNEQFF.

This clonotype was seen a few times. The gene calls are TRBV4-2 and TRBJ2-7, with D unclear. This CDR3 region has 14 residues. V dropped 1 base and J dropped 0 bases, with 7 bases sitting between them. Germline values: CDR1 LGHNA, CDR2 YNFKEQ. The CDR3 nucleotides read TGTGCCAGCAGCCAAGCCCGGGCCTCCTACGAGCAGTACTTC. Protein sequence: CASSQARASYEQYF.

This chain joins TRBV4-1 and TRBJ2-2; D unresolved. The V and J ends lost 1 base and 0 bases respectively, with 12 bases between them. CDR1 is MGHRA and CDR2 is YSYEKL in the germline V gene. The CDR3 consists of 17 residues. This CDR3 is CASSQGGLLANTGELFF. DNA for the CDR3: TGCGCCAGCAGCCAAGGAGGTCTTCTAGCGAACACCGGGGAGCTGTTTTTT.

CDR3 coding DNA: TGTGCCAGCAGTCAGGGAATAGCCAAAAACATTCAGTACTTC. This encodes CASSQGIAKNIQYF. This chain uses TRBV5-5 with TRBJ2-4; D is perhaps TRBD1 (5 bases). The CDR3 contains 14 residues. V lost 5 bases and J lost 0, with 9 bases in between. Germline loops: CDR1 SGHKS, CDR2 YYEKEE (reference sequence). The entire variable domain, with the rest obtained from reference TRBV5-5 and TRBJ2-4, is as follows: DAGVTQSPTHLIKTRGQQVTLRCSPISGHKSVSWYQQVLGQGPQFIFQYYEKEERGRGNFPDRFSARQFPNYSSELNVNALLLGDSALYLCASSQGIAKNIQYFGAGTRLSVL.

In its sample, this clonotype was seen many times. The chain carries TRBV24-1 and TRBJ2-1, with TRBD1 matching 8 bases. The CDR3 sequence is 17 residues long. Per germline, CDR1 KGHDR and CDR2 SFDVKD. V lost 5 bases, J lost 7 bases, and 15 bases stayed unmatched. The CDR3 DNA follows: TGTGCCACCAGTGCTCCCACCGGGACAGGAATTACTAATGAGCAGTTCTTC. Protein sequence: CATSAPTGTGITNEQFF.

This chain uses TRBV3-1 with TRBJ2-3; 8 bases match TRBD1. Germline CDR1 reads LGHDT; CDR2 reads YNNKEL (reference sequence). Trimming cost V 5 bases and J 4 bases; bases outside gene matches: 8. This CDR3 spans 15 amino acids. Here the CDR3 DNA reads TGTGCCAGCAGCACCCGCAGGGGGCATGCAGATACGCAGTATTTT. Amino acid sequence: CASSTRRGHADTQYF.

This clonotype has more than one count but fewer than ten. The chain carries TRBV5-1 and TRBJ1-3, with D possibly matching TRBD1 (6 bases). V lost 3 bases and J 4 bases, leaving 20 bases between the germline ends. The CDR3 length is 17 residues. CDR1 and CDR2 from the germline V gene are SGHRS and YFSETQ. The CDR3 spells CASSSGSRDIRGNTIYF. In DNA, the CDR3 is TGCGCCAGCAGCTCAGGGAGCAGGGACATAAGAGGAAACACCATATATTTT.